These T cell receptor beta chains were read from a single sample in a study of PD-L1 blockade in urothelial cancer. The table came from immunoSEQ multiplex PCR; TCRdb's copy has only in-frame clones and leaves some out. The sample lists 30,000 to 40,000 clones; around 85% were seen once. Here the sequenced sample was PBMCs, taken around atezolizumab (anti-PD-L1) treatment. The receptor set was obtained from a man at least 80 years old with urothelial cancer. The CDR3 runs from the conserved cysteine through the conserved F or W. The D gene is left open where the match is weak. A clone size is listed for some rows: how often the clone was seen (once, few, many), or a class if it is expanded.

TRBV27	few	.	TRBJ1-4	CASSMSGVEKLFF	TGTGCCAGCAGTATGTCCGGGGTAGAAAAACTGTTTTTT
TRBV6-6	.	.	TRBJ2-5	CASIGAKETQYF	TGTGCCAGCATAGGGGCCAAAGAGACCCAGTACTTC
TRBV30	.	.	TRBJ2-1	CAWSIEGRGEFF	TGTGCCTGGAGTATTGAGGGGAGGGGGGAGTTCTTC
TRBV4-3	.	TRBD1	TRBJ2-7	CASSQDWTGVTYEQYF	TGCGCCAGCAGCCAAGATTGGACAGGTGTTACCTACGAGCAGTACTTC
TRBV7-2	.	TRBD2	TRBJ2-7	CASSPRGLAGAEQYF	TGTGCCAGCAGCCCCAGAGGCCTAGCGGGAGCCGAGCAGTACTTC
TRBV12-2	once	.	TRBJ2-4	CASRYQRVPQTKNIQYF	TGTGCAAGTCGCTACCAGCGGGTTCCACAAACCAAAAACATTCAGTACTTC
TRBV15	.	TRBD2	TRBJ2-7	CATSRDSLAVTYEQYF	TGTGCCACCAGCAGAGACTCGCTAGCGGTTACCTACGAGCAGTACTTC
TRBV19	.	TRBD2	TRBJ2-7	CASSGTRGEQYF	TGTGCCAGTTCCGGGACTAGGGGGGAGCAGTACTTC
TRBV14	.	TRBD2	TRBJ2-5	CASSTLAGMRGEETQYF	TGTGCCAGCAGCACCTTAGCGGGAATGAGGGGAGAAGAGACCCAGTACTTC
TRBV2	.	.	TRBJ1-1	CASGQAGNTEAFF	TGTGCCAGTGGACAAGCCGGGAACACTGAAGCTTTCTTT
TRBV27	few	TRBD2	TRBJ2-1	CASSLWLGLAGVDRNEQFF	TGTGCCAGCAGTTTATGGCTGGGACTAGCGGGAGTAGATCGTAATGAGCAGTTCTTC
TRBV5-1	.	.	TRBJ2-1	CASSLEGGGYNEQFF	TGCGCCAGCAGCTTGGAAGGGGGGGGGTACAATGAGCAGTTCTTC
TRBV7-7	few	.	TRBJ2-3	CASSSSSASGDTQYF	TGTGCCAGCAGCTCCTCTAGCGCCAGTGGAGATACGCAGTATTTT
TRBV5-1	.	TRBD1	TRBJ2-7	CASSPGTGGYEQYF	TGCGCCAGCAGCCCCGGGACAGGGGGCTACGAGCAGTACTTC
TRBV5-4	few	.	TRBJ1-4	CASSPLGGPNEKLFF	TGTGCCAGCAGCCCCCTCGGAGGGCCGAATGAAAAACTGTTTTTT
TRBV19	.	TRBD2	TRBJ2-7	CASSMGTSGRRYEQYF	TGTGCCAGTAGTATGGGGACTAGCGGGAGAAGGTACGAGCAGTACTTC
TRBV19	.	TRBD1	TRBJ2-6	CASSPTDRGDYVLTF	TGTGCCAGTAGTCCTACGGACAGGGGGGACTACGTCCTGACTTTC
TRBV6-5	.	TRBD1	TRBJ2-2	CASSANRGSTGELFF	TGTGCCAGCAGTGCCAACAGGGGGAGCACCGGGGAGCTGTTTTTT
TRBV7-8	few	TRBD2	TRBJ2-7	CASSLGSPGGEEQYF	TGTGCCAGCAGCTTAGGGAGCCCGGGAGGGGAAGAGCAGTACTTC
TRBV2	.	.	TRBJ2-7	CASSELGRIASEQYF	TGTGCCAGCAGTGAATTGGGGAGGATAGCGTCCGAGCAGTACTTC
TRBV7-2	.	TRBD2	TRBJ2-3	CASSFSGGREDTQYF	TGTGCCAGCAGCTTCTCGGGCGGGAGAGAAGATACGCAGTATTTT
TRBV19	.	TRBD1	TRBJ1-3	CASSIRGLRNTIYF	TGTGCCAGTAGTATAAGGGGGCTTAGAAACACCATATATTTT
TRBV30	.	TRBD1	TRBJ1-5	CAWGATGGMWSASNQPQHF	TGTGCCTGGGGGGCCACAGGGGGTATGTGGTCCGCGAGCAATCAGCCCCAGCATTTT
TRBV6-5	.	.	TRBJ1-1	CASSPSVSSEAFF	TGTGCCAGCAGCCCCTCGGTTTCGTCTGAAGCTTTCTTT
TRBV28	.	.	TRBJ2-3	CASSSRLDTDTQYF	TGTGCCAGCAGCTCTAGACTAGACACAGATACGCAGTATTTT
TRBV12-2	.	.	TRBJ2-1	CASRLRASGRSCNEQFF	TGTGCAAGTCGCTTAAGGGCTAGCGGGAGAAGTTGCAATGAGCAGTTCTTC
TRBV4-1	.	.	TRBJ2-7	CASSHFPTEWSSYEQYF	TGCGCCAGCAGCCATTTCCCGACGGAATGGAGCTCCTACGAGCAGTACTTC
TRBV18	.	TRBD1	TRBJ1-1	CASSPTGVAEAFF	TGTGCCAGCTCCCCGACAGGGGTGGCTGAAGCTTTCTTT
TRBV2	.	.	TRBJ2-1	CASKARTYNEQFF	TGTGCCAGCAAAGCGAGAACCTACAATGAGCAGTTCTTC
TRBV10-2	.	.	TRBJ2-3	CASIKRSTDTQYF	TGCGCCAGCATTAAGCGGTCCACAGATACGCAGTATTTT
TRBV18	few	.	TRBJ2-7	CASSPRGYEQYF	TGTGCCAGCTCACCGCGAGGGTACGAGCAGTACTTC
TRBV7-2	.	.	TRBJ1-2	CASSLDGAGQGYGYTF	TGTGCCAGCAGCTTAGACGGAGCGGGGCAGGGGTACGGCTACACCTTC
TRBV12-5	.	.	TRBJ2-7	CASGLISGVGGQYF	TGTGCTAGTGGTTTGATATCAGGCGTCGGGGGGCAGTACTTC